The 29 T cell receptor beta chains listed next were all sequenced from one sample in a study of OX40 agonist ivuxolimab in advanced cancers. Data came from immunoSEQ multiplex PCR; TCRdb stores just in-frame clones and leaves some out. The sample includes some 60,000 clones, around 88% of them seen just once. Sequencing used CD4+ or CD8+ T cells sorted from blood, obtained in a trial of the OX40 agonist ivuxolimab. All receptors derive from an adult with an advanced solid tumor such as melanoma, head and neck, liver or kidney cancer.

The chain uses TRBV19 and TRBJ2-1; 13 bases fit TRBD2. With V trimmed by 5 bases and J by 7 bases, 8 bases remained unmatched. Looked up from germline, CDR1 is LNHDA and CDR2 is SQIVND (reference sequence). This CDR3 comprises 16 residues. CDR3 amino acids: CASSFRLAGGLNEQFF. The CDR3 DNA is TGTGCCAGTAGTTTTCGACTAGCGGGAGGATTAAATGAGCAGTTCTTC.

In this sample, this clone turned up once. The chain recombines TRBV11-2 with TRBJ1-1; weak D call: TRBD1 (5 bases). The CDR3 totals 13 residues. V was pared by 1 base and J by 5 bases, with 8 bases between. Germline-derived CDR1 and CDR2 are SGHAT and FQNNGV. The CDR3 spells CASSLGGETEAFF. DNA for the CDR3: TGTGCCAGCAGCTTAGGAGGGGAGACTGAAGCTTTCTTT.

The chain employs TRBV7-2 and TRBJ2-4; TRBD2 might be the D (6 bases). This CDR3 is built from 15 residues. Trimming removed 5 bases at V and 8 bases at J, with 19 bases between. In germline, CDR1 is SGHTA, CDR2 FQGNSA. The CDR3 sequence is CASSPMSGPGDIQYF. The CDR3 nucleotides read TGTGCCAGCAGCCCTATGAGCGGCCCGGGGGACATTCAGTACTTC.

This chain uses TRBV6-5 with TRBJ2-3; 8 nucleotides line up with TRBD1. V lost 10 bases and J lost 0; bases outside the gene matches: 3. The CDR3 length is 13 residues. CDR1 is MNHEY and CDR2 is SVGAGI in the germline V gene. CDR3 bases: TGTGCCACCAGACAGGGGAGCACAGATACGCAGTATTTT. Residues: CATRQGSTDTQYF.

This clone was found once. The chain carries TRBV5-8 and TRBJ1-3; D is unclear. Germline-derived CDR1 and CDR2 are SGHTS and YDEGEE. This CDR3 is built from 16 residues. Trimming pared 0 bases from V and 0 bases from J, leaving 10 bases between. The CDR3 bases are TGTGCCAGCAGCTTGGGAAAGACCAGCTCTGGAAACACCATATATTTT. It codes for CASSLGKTSSGNTIYF.

The rearrangement uses TRBV14 and TRBJ2-1; no firm D call. The germline CDR1 and CDR2 sequences are SGHDN and FVKESK. Between the trimmed V and J ends, which lost 0 bases and 0 bases, there was a span of 21 bases. CDR3 length: 20 amino acids. CDR3 region: CASSQEMYGYFLSSYNEQFF. The DNA for the CDR3 is TGTGCCAGCAGCCAAGAAATGTATGGCTATTTCTTGAGCTCCTACAATGAGCAGTTCTTC.

This clone was observed a single time. The chain recombines TRBV15 with TRBJ2-6; D call uncertain. Deletions cut 6 bases from V and 0 bases from J, with 6 bases between. This CDR3 comprises 14 residues. Germline V gives CDR1 LNHNV, CDR2 YYDKDF (reference sequence). CDR3 amino acids: CATRQSSGANVLTF. CDR3 in DNA: TGTGCCACCAGACAGAGCTCTGGGGCCAACGTCCTGACTTTC.

This clone was detected once. V and J are TRBV6-5 and TRBJ2-7; D is perhaps TRBD2 (7 bases). V shed 5 bases and J shed 4 bases, with 12 bases lying between them. Germline-derived CDR1 and CDR2 are MNHEY and SVGAGI. CDR3 length: 13 amino acids. CDR3 residues: CASSRGGSYEQYF. The CDR3, as DNA: TGTGCCAGCAGTAGGGGGGGGAGTTACGAGCAGTACTTC.

The rearrangement joins TRBV2 to TRBJ1-5, with D uncertain. The CDR3 runs 14 residues. Germline CDR1 SNHLY, CDR2 FYNNEI. V was trimmed by 6 bases and J by 5 bases, leaving 14 bases between them. CDR3 amino acids: CASSGGQWHQPQHF. The CDR3 bases are TGTGCCAGCAGCGGTGGGCAGTGGCATCAGCCCCAGCATTTT. The whole variable domain, remainder taken from reference TRBV2 and TRBJ1-5, is EPEVTQTPSHQVTQMGQEVILRCVPISNHLYFYWYRQILGQKVEFLVSFYNNEISEKSEIFDDQFSVERPDGSNFTLKIRSTKLEDSAMYFCASSGGQWHQPQHFGDGTRLSIL.

The gene calls are TRBV4-1 and TRBJ2-5, with 7 bases lining up with TRBD2. V was clipped by 1 base and J by 3 bases; unmatched bases: 8. Germline CDR1 reads MGHRA; CDR2 reads YSYEKL. The CDR3 has 16 residues. The CDR3 region is CASSQVETLAEETQYF. DNA of the CDR3: TGCGCCAGCAGCCAAGTGGAAACCCTAGCGGAAGAGACCCAGTACTTC.

V gene TRBV10-2 combines with J gene TRBJ2-6, with TRBD1 matching over 7 bases. Germline V lookup: CDR1 WSHSY, CDR2 SAAADI. The CDR3 runs 15 residues. V was clipped by 6 bases and J by 2 bases; unmatched bases: 4. The CDR3 DNA is TGCGCCAGCAGGGACAGGACCCCTGGGGCCAACGTCCTGACTTTC. This sequence encodes CASRDRTPGANVLTF.

V gene TRBV27 combines with J gene TRBJ2-2, with unresolved D. V was pared by 2 bases and J by 2 bases, with 0 bases between. The CDR3 is 12 amino acids. The germline gives CDR1 MNHEY, CDR2 SMNVEV (reference sequence). The CDR3 loop is CASSLNTGELFF. Here the CDR3 DNA reads TGTGCCAGCAGTTTAAACACCGGGGAGCTGTTTTTT.

This clone was recorded only once. The rearrangement joins TRBV28 to TRBJ2-7; 11 bases align to TRBD2. Per the germline V gene, CDR1 is MDHEN and CDR2 is SYDVKM. This CDR3 spans 19 amino acids. V lost 6 bases, J lost 4 bases, and 20 bases stayed unmatched. The CDR3 loop is CASSRFRVTSGSPSYEQYF. CDR3 DNA sequence: TGTGCCAGCAGCCGTTTTAGGGTCACTAGCGGGAGTCCCTCTTACGAGCAGTACTTC.

The chain carries TRBV19 and TRBJ2-2; no firm D call. The CDR3 runs 12 residues. CDR1 LNHDA and CDR2 SQIVND come from the germline V gene (reference sequence). V was trimmed by 11 bases and J by 1 base, leaving 8 bases between them. CDR3 sequence reads: CALLGNTGELFF. The CDR3 nucleotides are TGTGCCCTCCTGGGGAACACCGGGGAGCTGTTTTTT.

This clone was seen once. V usage is TRBV10-3 and J usage is TRBJ2-7; D might be TRBD2 (5 bases). The CDR3 spans 11 residues. The V gene's germline CDR1 is ENHRY and CDR2 SYGVKD. Trimming removed 8 bases from V and 2 bases from J, with 7 bases in between. The CDR3 loop reads CAIREAYEQYF. The CDR3 nucleotides are TGTGCCATCCGGGAAGCCTACGAGCAGTACTTC.

V gene TRBV27 combines with J gene TRBJ2-5; possibly TRBD1 for D (5 bases). Trimming left V 0 bases short and J 4 bases short, with 15 bases between. Germline CDR1 and CDR2: MNHEY and SMNVEV (reference sequence). The CDR3 loop spans 16 amino acids. DNA of the CDR3: TGTGCCAGCAGTTTATCATCGTTAGGGGTTCTAGAGACCCAGTACTTC. Its protein is CASSLSSLGVLETQYF.

This clone has just one count. The chain employs TRBV5-1 and TRBJ1-2; D possibly corresponds to TRBD1 (6 bases). This CDR3 has 15 residues. Germline V gene lookup returns CDR1 SGHRS and CDR2 YFSETQ. V shed 5 bases and J shed 4 bases, with 18 bases lying between them. The CDR3 reads CASSRGPDSLYGYTF. In DNA form, the CDR3 reads TGCGCCAGCAGTAGGGGTCCGGACAGCCTCTATGGCTACACCTTC.

The chain employs TRBV6-5 and TRBJ1-1; D gene uncertain. Germline values: CDR1 MNHEY, CDR2 SVGAGI. CDR3 length: 16 amino acids. V was pared by 2 bases and J by 0 bases, with 13 bases between. This CDR3 reads CASSYTLDYMNTEAFF. Written as DNA, the CDR3 is TGTGCCAGCAGTTACACCCTAGACTACATGAACACTGAAGCTTTCTTT.

The rearrangement uses TRBV5-1 and TRBJ2-1; no reliable D call. V lost 1 base and J 11 bases, leaving 19 bases between the germline ends. From germline, CDR1 is SGHRS and CDR2 YFSETQ. The CDR3 sequence is 15 residues long. As DNA, the CDR3 is TGCGCCAGCAGCTTGAACGGGCGGAATCCGGTCAAGCAGTTCTTC. It specifies CASSLNGRNPVKQFF.

This rearrangement joins TRBV28 to TRBJ2-1; the D is unclear. Germline assignment: CDR1 MDHEN and CDR2 SYDVKM. V shed 4 bases and J shed 5 bases, with 0 bases lying between them. The length of the CDR3 is 10 residues. The DNA for the CDR3 is TGTGCCAGCAGTTACAATGAGCAGTTCTTC. Residues: CASSYNEQFF.

This chain links TRBV5-1 with TRBJ2-1; the D gene is possibly TRBD2 (6 bases). With 0 bases removed from V and 8 bases from J, the gap between germline ends came to 18 bases. CDR3 size: 16 residues. Germline lookup yields CDR1 SGHRS and CDR2 YFSETQ. The DNA of the CDR3 is TGCGCCAGCAGCTTGGAGGCGGGAAGGAGTTGGGATGAGCAGTTCTTC. Protein: CASSLEAGRSWDEQFF.

J is TRBJ1-1 and V is TRBV23-1; no firm D call. TRBV23-1 qualifies as an ORF whose function is uncertain. The length of the CDR3 is 17 residues. The ends were cut back, 2 bases at V and 5 bases at J, with 21 bases in the middle. In DNA, the CDR3 is TGCGCCAGCAGTCAACTTCGTGCGGTTGGGAAGCAAACTGAAGCTTTCTTT. Translating gives CASSQLRAVGKQTEAFF.

The rearrangement joins TRBV19 to TRBJ2-2, with TRBD2 matching 7 bases. CDR3 length: 18 amino acids. V dropped 7 bases and J dropped 1; count of bases not matched to a gene: 15. CDR1 and CDR2 from the germline V gene are LNHDA and SQIVND (reference sequence). CDR3 amino acids: CASTSLRLSSGNTGELFF. The CDR3 bases are TGTGCCAGTACTTCCCTAAGACTTTCTAGCGGGAACACCGGGGAGCTGTTTTTT.

The chain links TRBV5-6 to TRBJ2-1; no reliable D call. This CDR3 comprises 11 residues. The germline V gene encodes CDR1 SGHDT and CDR2 YYEEEE. The ends were cut back, 1 base at V and 8 bases at J, with 4 bases in the middle. In DNA, the CDR3 is TGTGCCAGCAGCTTGTTCGATGAGCAGTTCTTC. Its translation is CASSLFDEQFF.

This chain's CDR3 is CSVRRENTGELFF. In nucleotides, the CDR3 is TGCAGCGTTCGTAGGGAGAACACCGGGGAGCTGTTTTTT. This sequence joins TRBV29-1 and TRBJ2-2; D remains ambiguous. CDR1 and CDR2 from the germline V gene are SQVTM and ANQGSEA. The CDR3 consists of 13 residues. V was trimmed by 5 bases and J by 1 base, leaving 8 bases between them.

The chain employs TRBV4-1 and TRBJ2-1; 11 bases line up with TRBD2. The V and J ends lost 2 bases and 4 bases, in that order; junction bases with no gene match: 4. There are 16 residues in the CDR3. From germline, CDR1 is MGHRA and CDR2 YSYEKL. The CDR3 coding sequence is TGCGCCAGCAGCCAAATAGGGACTAGCGGTTACAATGAGCAGTTCTTC. Encoded protein: CASSQIGTSGYNEQFF.

This chain joins TRBV5-6 and TRBJ2-7; TRBD2 agrees at 12 bases. From germline, CDR1 is SGHDT and CDR2 YYEEEE. This CDR3 spans 15 amino acids. Trimming at V came to 4 bases and at J to 3 bases, leaving 5 bases not matched to a gene. Here the CDR3 reads CASSPLAGGFYEQYF. In nucleotides, the CDR3 is TGTGCCAGCAGCCCCCTAGCGGGAGGGTTCTACGAGCAGTACTTC.

The rearrangement links TRBV5-1 to TRBJ2-5, with D perhaps TRBD2 (6 bases). This CDR3 region has 13 residues. Germline assignment: CDR1 SGHRS and CDR2 YFSETQ. Trimming shortened V by 0 bases and J by 4 bases, and 7 bases separated the two germline ends. The CDR3 DNA reads TGCGCCAGCAGCTTGGCCGGGAGAGAGACCCAGTACTTC. Translating it yields CASSLAGRETQYF.

V is TRBV6-6 and J is TRBJ1-6, with TRBD1 matching 7 bases. Germline V gene data show CDR1 as MNHNY and CDR2 as SVGAGI (reference sequence). The CDR3 sequence is 16 residues long. V lost 2 bases and J lost 10; bases outside the gene matches: 11. The CDR3, as DNA: TGTGCCAGCAGTTACAAGGTGGCAGGGGGACGATCACCCCTCCACTTT. Its protein is CASSYKVAGGRSPLHF.